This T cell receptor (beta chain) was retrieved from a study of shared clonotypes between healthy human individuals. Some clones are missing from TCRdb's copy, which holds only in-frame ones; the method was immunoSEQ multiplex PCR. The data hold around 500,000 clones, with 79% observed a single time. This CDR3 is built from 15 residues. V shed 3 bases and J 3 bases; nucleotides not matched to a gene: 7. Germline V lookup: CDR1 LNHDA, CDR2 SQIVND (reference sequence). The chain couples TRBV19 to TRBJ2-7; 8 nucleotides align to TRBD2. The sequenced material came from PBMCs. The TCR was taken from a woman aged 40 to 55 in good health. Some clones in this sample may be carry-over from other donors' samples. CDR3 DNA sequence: TGTGCCAGTAGTATGGCGAGCGGGAGTGGCTACGAGCAGTACTTC. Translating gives CASSMASGSGYEQYF.